The 21 T cell receptor beta chains below all came from one sample that was sequenced in a study of CD8+CD57+ T cells in acquired aplastic anemia. Flow cytometry had shown expanded CD8+CD57+ cells in the patients chosen for sequencing. Both TCR beta VDJ combination and CDR3 sequence profiling were carried out. Genomic DNA was the template for this profiling. Each CDR3 protein is one row after TCRdb ran MiXCR on the reads. Here the sample spans 95,000 to 150,000 distinct CDR3 sequences, about 43% being singletons. The sample taken for sequencing was sorted CD4+, CD8+, or CD8+CD57+ T cells (not recorded which) from PBMCs. The origin of the receptors is a human donor with aplastic anemia.

The J gene is TRBJ1-2, the V gene TRBV10-3; 7 bases align to TRBD1. CDR3 length: 14 amino acids. J lost 0 bases, V lost 11 bases, and 9 bases had no gene match. The germline gives CDR1 ENHRY, CDR2 SYGVKD. The CDR3 is CAAAGTAANYGYTF. The CDR3 coding sequence is TGTGCCGCCGCAGGGACAGCAGCTAACTATGGCTACACCTTC.

CDR3 DNA: TGTGCCAGCAGTGACGACAAGGCCGGCGGAAACACCATATATTTT. Translation gives CASSDDKAGGNTIYF. The chain has TRBV2 and TRBJ1-3; D ambiguous. The V gene's germline CDR1 is SNHLY and CDR2 FYNNEI. The CDR3 covers 15 residues. Trimming cost V 3 bases and J 4 bases, with 13 bases left between them.

This clonotype was seen ten or more times. V usage is TRBV9 and J usage is TRBJ2-3, with D maybe TRBD1 (6 bases). Germline-derived CDR1 and CDR2 are SGDLS and YYNGEE. The V gene lost 0 bases and the J gene lost 4 bases, with 9 bases spanning the gap. There are 14 residues in the CDR3. CDR3 nucleotides: TGTGCCAGCAGCGTAGCAGGGGCGTCAGATACGCAGTATTTT. Protein: CASSVAGASDTQYF.

This clonotype was counted at least ten times. This chain joins TRBV20-1 and TRBJ1-5; 7 nucleotides match TRBD1. The germline CDR1 and CDR2 sequences are DFQATT and SNEGSKA (reference sequence). This CDR3 contains 15 residues. The V and J ends lost 2 bases and 4 bases, in that order; junction bases with no gene match: 8. Here the CDR3 reads CSARLRQGTNQPQHF. The DNA for the CDR3 is TGCAGTGCTAGACTCAGACAGGGCACTAATCAGCCCCAGCATTTT.

The gene calls are TRBV2 and TRBJ1-1, with a possible D match to TRBD1 (6 bases). This CDR3 comprises 14 residues. Germline V gene lookup returns CDR1 SNHLY and CDR2 FYNNEI. The V end was cut by 7 bases, the J end by 4 bases, with 16 bases between. Here the CDR3 DNA reads TGTGCCAGCAAAGGGGGGGCGTGGGTCACTGAAGCTTTCTTT. This sequence encodes CASKGGAWVTEAFF.

The CDR3 is CATSSRDRSSYNEQFF. For the CDR3, the DNA is TGTGCCACCAGCAGCCGGGACCGGAGCTCCTACAATGAGCAGTTCTTC. The V call is TRBV15, the J call TRBJ2-1, with D perhaps matching TRBD1 or TRBD2 (5 bases each). Germline CDR1 reads LNHNV; CDR2 reads YYDKDF (reference sequence). The V end was cut by 3 bases, the J end by 0 bases, with 12 bases between. The CDR3 contains 16 residues.

In DNA, the CDR3 is TGCAGTGCTGGGACTTTTCAAGAGACCCAGTACTTC. Its translation: CSAGTFQETQYF. The rearrangement links TRBV20-1 to TRBJ2-5; D is perhaps TRBD2 (6 bases). CDR1 DFQATT and CDR2 SNEGSKA come from the germline V gene (reference sequence). The CDR3 extends over 12 amino acids. Deletions cut 5 bases from V and 2 bases from J, with 9 bases between.

This clonotype was counted at least ten times. The chain uses TRBV4-2 and TRBJ1-6; no firm D call. V was shortened by 1 base and J by 7 bases, with 8 bases between the two germline ends. The CDR3 totals 14 residues. The germline V gene encodes CDR1 LGHNA and CDR2 YNFKEQ. The CDR3 sequence: CASSQGEGNSPLHF. The DNA of the CDR3 is TGTGCCAGCAGCCAAGGCGAAGGAAATTCACCCCTCCACTTT.

This chain joins TRBV18 and TRBJ1-1; D unresolved. Germline V gene sequence: CDR1 KGHSH, CDR2 LQKENI. There are 13 residues in the CDR3. Trimming left V 2 bases short and J 3 bases short, with 7 bases between. The CDR3 region is CASSPDIYTEAFF. For the CDR3, the DNA is TGTGCCAGCTCACCAGACATATACACTGAAGCTTTCTTT.

This clonotype was observed many times. The chain has TRBV28 and TRBJ2-7; 7 bases map to TRBD1. This CDR3 has 14 amino acids. The V segment lost 6 bases and the J segment 2 bases; nucleotides outside the gene matches: 7. Germline values: CDR1 MDHEN, CDR2 SYDVKM. CDR3 sequence (DNA): TGTGCCAGCAGAACGGGACAGCGTACCTACGAGCAGTACTTC. Its protein product is CASRTGQRTYEQYF.

This clonotype was picked up many times. The chain couples TRBV11-2 to TRBJ2-1; weak D call: TRBD2 (6 bases). Trimming removed 4 bases at V and 6 bases at J, with 16 bases between. Germline values: CDR1 SGHAT, CDR2 FQNNGV. This CDR3 is built from 15 residues. The CDR3: CASSYTSGLFNEQFF. CDR3 DNA sequence: TGTGCCAGCAGCTACACTTCGGGACTCTTCAATGAGCAGTTCTTC.

For this clonotype: This may arise from a read error, as a much more abundant clone is one base away. This chain links TRBV3-1 with TRBJ2-7, with D perhaps TRBD1 (5 bases). The V gene lost 4 bases and the J gene lost 1 base, with 14 bases spanning the gap. The CDR3 loop spans 15 amino acids. Germline CDR1 reads LGHDT; CDR2 reads YNNKEL (reference sequence). The CDR3 DNA reads as TGTGCCAGCAGCCCAATAGCCGCAGGGTCCTACGAGCAGTACTTC. This translates into CASSPIAAGSYEQYF.

This clonotype came up many times. This chain connects TRBV20-1 to TRBJ1-1; the D gene is possibly TRBD1 (5 bases). There are 14 residues in the CDR3. CDR1 is DFQATT, CDR2 SNEGSKA, per germline (reference sequence). V was shortened by 3 bases and J by 3 bases, with 14 bases between the two germline ends. The CDR3 DNA sequence: TGCAGTGCTAGCGTGGGGGGTTTGGACACTGAAGCTTTCTTT. Translated: CSASVGGLDTEAFF.

This clonotype was seen a handful of times. In DNA, the CDR3 is TGTGCCACCAGCAGAGATCCCGACGAGCAGTACTTC. Its translation: CATSRDPDEQYF. This sequence joins TRBV15 and TRBJ2-7; D unresolved. Germline V gives CDR1 LNHNV, CDR2 YYDKDF (reference sequence). The CDR3 spans 12 residues. Trimming shortened V by 0 bases and J by 5 bases, and 5 bases separated the two germline ends.

As regards this clonotype: At one of its ends the junction is not consistent with the germline gene, which may arise from a read error. The chain couples TRBV5-1 to TRBJ1-6; D is unresolved. Germline CDR1 reads SGHRS; CDR2 reads YFSETQ. CDR3 length: 16 amino acids. CDR3 amino acids: CASSLAGVRYNSPLHF. The CDR3 DNA follows: TGCGCCAGCAGCTTGGCGGGAGTTCGATATAATTCGCCCCTCCACTTT.

The CDR3 loop reads CSVVEPRDTEAFF. CDR3 sequence (DNA): TGCAGCGTTGTGGAACCTCGGGACACTGAAGCTTTCTTT. The V and J genes are TRBV29-1 and TRBJ1-1; D gene unclear. The CDR3 runs to 13 residues. Per the germline V gene, CDR1 is SQVTM and CDR2 is ANQGSEA. V was pared by 4 bases and J by 3 bases, with 12 bases between. The variable domain in full, with the rest retrieved from reference TRBV29-1 and TRBJ1-1, is SAVISQKPSRDICQRGTSLTIQCQVDSQVTMMFWYRQQPGQSLTLIATANQGSEATYESGFVIDKFPISRPNLTFSTLTVSNMSPEDSSIYLCSVVEPRDTEAFFGQGTRLTVV.

The chain joins TRBV29-1 to TRBJ1-3; possible D gene TRBD1, 5 bases. The CDR3 sequence is 13 residues long. CDR1 SQVTM and CDR2 ANQGSEA come from the germline V gene. Deletions cut 3 bases from V and 6 bases from J, with 12 bases between. CDR3 sequence: CSVDGGSENTIYF. The CDR3 nucleotides are TGCAGCGTTGATGGGGGATCCGAAAACACCATATATTTT.

The chain uses TRBV2 and TRBJ2-5; D gene ambiguous. Trimming left V 6 bases short and J 2 bases short, with 13 bases between. The CDR3 loop spans 14 amino acids. Germline V CDR1 and CDR2: SNHLY, FYNNEI. The CDR3 loop reads CASRERMGQETQYF. CDR3 in DNA: TGTGCCAGCAGGGAACGGATGGGACAAGAGACCCAGTACTTC.

In regard to this clonotype: The missing conserved phenylalanine or tryptophan at the end of this CDR3 makes a read error likely. This chain uses TRBV9 with TRBJ1-1; maybe TRBD1 (5 bases). The CDR3 loop spans 12 amino acids. The V gene lost 5 bases and the J gene lost 1 base, with 6 bases spanning the gap. Germline V gene data show CDR1 as SGDLS and CDR2 as YYNGEE. CDR3 sequence reads: CASSTGNTEAFL. Written as DNA, the CDR3 is TGTGCCAGCAGTACAGGGAACACTGAAGCTTTCTTA.

The genes are TRBV2 and TRBJ1-1; 7 bases fit TRBD1. This CDR3 is 12 amino acids long. V was pared by 6 bases and J by 7 bases, with 5 bases of the junction left unmatched. CDR1 is SNHLY, CDR2 FYNNEI, per germline. The CDR3 reads CASSKGQYEAFF. CDR3 DNA: TGTGCCAGCAGCAAGGGACAGTATGAAGCTTTCTTT.

The table lists this clonotype with many counts. The chain recombines TRBV6-5 with TRBJ1-6; the D gene is possibly TRBD1 (6 bases). Germline V gene sequence: CDR1 MNHEY, CDR2 SVGAGI. This CDR3 comprises 17 residues. V lost 0 bases and J lost 8, with 17 bases in between. The CDR3 nucleotides read TGTGCCAGCAGTTACTCGATTCTACTAGGACAGTATTCACCCCTCCACTTT. This codes for CASSYSILLGQYSPLHF.